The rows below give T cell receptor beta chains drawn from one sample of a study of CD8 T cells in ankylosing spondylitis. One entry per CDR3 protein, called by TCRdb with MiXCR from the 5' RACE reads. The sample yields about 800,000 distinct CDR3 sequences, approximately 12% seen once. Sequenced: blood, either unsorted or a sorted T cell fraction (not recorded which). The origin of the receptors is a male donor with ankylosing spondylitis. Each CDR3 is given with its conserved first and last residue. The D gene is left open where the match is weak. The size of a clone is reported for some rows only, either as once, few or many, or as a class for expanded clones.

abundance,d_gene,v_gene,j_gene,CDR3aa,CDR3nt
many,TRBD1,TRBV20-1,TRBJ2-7,CSAREGGTGSYEQYF,TGCAGTGCTAGAGAGGGGGGGACAGGGTCCTACGAGCAGTACTTC
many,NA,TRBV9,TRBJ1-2,CASSVGPNYGYTF,TGTGCCAGCAGCGTCGGCCCCAACTATGGCTACACCTTC
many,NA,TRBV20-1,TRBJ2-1,CSGTEVLYNEQFF,TGCAGCGGGACCGAGGTCCTATACAATGAGCAGTTCTTC
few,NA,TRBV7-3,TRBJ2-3,CASSLIGDLSTDTQYF,TGTGCCAGCAGCTTAATTGGAGATTTAAGCACAGATACGCAGTATTTT
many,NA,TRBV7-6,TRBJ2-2,CASRNRYTGELFF,TGTGCCAGCAGAAACAGATACACCGGGGAGCTGTTTTTT
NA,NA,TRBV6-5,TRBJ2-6,CASSYFFPEGANVLTF,TGTGCCAGCAGTTACTTTTTCCCAGAGGGGGCCAACGTCCTGACTTTC
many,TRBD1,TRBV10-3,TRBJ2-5,CAISESATGGLSGTQYF,TGTGCCATCAGTGAGTCTGCGACAGGGGGCCTGTCAGGGACCCAGTACTTC
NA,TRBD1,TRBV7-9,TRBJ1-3,CAILQGEAGNTIYF,TGTGCCATTCTTCAGGGGGAGGCTGGAAACACCATATATTTT
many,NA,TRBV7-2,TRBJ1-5,CASSLGGQPQHF,TGTGCCAGCAGCTTAGGGGGTCAGCCCCAGCATTTT
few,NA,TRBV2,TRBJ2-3,CASRNPLRTKGTDTQYF,TGTGCCAGCAGGAATCCCCTTCGGACTAAAGGCACAGATACGCAGTATTTT
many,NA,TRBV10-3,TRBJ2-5,CAISESGAKTQYF,TGTGCCATCAGTGAATCAGGGGCGAAGACCCAGTACTTC
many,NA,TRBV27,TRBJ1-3,CASSLRQGNTIYF,TGTGCCAGCAGTTTAAGGCAGGGAAACACCATATATTTT
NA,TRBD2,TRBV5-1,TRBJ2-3,CASSVNKLAATDTQYF,TGCGCCAGCAGCGTGAATAAACTAGCGGCCACAGATACGCAGTATTTT
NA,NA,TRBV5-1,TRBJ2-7,CASRPTPTYEQYF,TGCGCCAGCAGGCCAACCCCTACCTACGAGCAGTACTTC
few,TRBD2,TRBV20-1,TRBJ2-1,CSAAPGGGLYNEQFF,TGCAGTGCTGCCCCTGGCGGGGGGCTCTACAATGAGCAGTTCTTC
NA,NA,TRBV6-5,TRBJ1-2,CASSYARTYGYTF,TGTGCCAGCAGTTACGCGAGGACCTATGGCTACACCTTC
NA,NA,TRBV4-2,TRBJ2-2,CASSPDPGRNTGELFF,TGTGCCAGCAGCCCTGACCCGGGACGGAACACCGGGGAGCTGTTTTTT
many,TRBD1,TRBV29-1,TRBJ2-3,CSAETGGTDTQYF,TGCAGCGCTGAGACAGGGGGGACAGATACGCAGTATTTT
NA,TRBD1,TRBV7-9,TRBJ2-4,CASSPPPRTGGTKNIQYF,TGTGCCAGCAGCCCACCCCCCCGGACAGGGGGTACCAAAAACATTCAGTACTTC
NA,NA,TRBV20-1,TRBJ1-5,CSARFRGEISNQPQHF,TGCAGTGCTAGATTCCGGGGAGAGATTAGCAATCAGCCCCAGCATTTT
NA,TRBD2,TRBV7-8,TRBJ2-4,CASTAGDIQYF,TGTGCCAGCACCGCGGGGGACATTCAGTACTTC
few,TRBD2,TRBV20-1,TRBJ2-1,CSARDAASGSYNEQFF,TGCAGTGCTAGAGATGCAGCTAGCGGGTCCTACAATGAGCAGTTCTTC
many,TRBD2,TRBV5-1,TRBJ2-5,CASSRTLAGIQETQYF,TGCGCCAGCAGCAGGACACTAGCGGGAATTCAAGAGACCCAGTACTTC
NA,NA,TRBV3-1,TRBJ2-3,CASSQGLETSTDTQYF,TGTGCCAGCAGCCAAGGGCTGGAGACGAGCACAGATACGCAGTATTTT
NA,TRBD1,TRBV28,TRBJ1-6,CASSNGQDGSPLHF,TGTGCCAGCAGTAACGGACAGGATGGTTCACCCCTCCACTTT
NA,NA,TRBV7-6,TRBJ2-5,CASSLGGGLRAETQYF,TGTGCCAGCAGCTTAGGAGGCGGTTTGCGGGCGGAGACCCAGTACTTC
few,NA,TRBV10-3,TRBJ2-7,CAITPQSRGEQYF,TGTGCCATCACTCCCCAGTCTCGGGGCGAGCAGTACTTC
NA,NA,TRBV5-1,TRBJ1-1,CASSLIKGGTEAFF,TGCGCCAGCAGCTTGATAAAGGGGGGCACTGAAGCTTTCTTT
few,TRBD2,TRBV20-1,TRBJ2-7,CSATNPLAGDLYEQYF,TGCAGTGCTACCAACCCTTTAGCGGGAGACCTTTACGAGCAGTACTTC
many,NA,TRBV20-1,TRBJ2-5,CSAGSGVQETQYF,TGCAGTGCTGGCTCCGGGGTGCAAGAGACCCAGTACTTC
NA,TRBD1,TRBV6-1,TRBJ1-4,CASRGQGSTNEKLFF,TGTGCCAGTCGGGGACAGGGTTCAACTAATGAAAAACTGTTTTTT
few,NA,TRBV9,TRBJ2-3,CASSARGDRSADTQYF,TGTGCCAGCAGCGCCCGTGGGGACCGAAGTGCAGATACGCAGTATTTT
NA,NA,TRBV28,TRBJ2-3,CSHRASLLDTQYF,TGTTCCCACCGAGCCAGTCTTTTGGATACGCAGTATTTT
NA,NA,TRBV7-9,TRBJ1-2,CASSLPAGENGYTF,TGTGCCAGCAGCTTGCCCGCAGGGGAAAACGGCTACACCTTC
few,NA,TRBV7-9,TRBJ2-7,CASSPKDSSLGYF,TGTGCCAGCAGCCCAAAGGACAGTAGCCTAGGGTACTTC
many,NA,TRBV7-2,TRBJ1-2,CASSLGPGAPRGGYTF,TGTGCCAGCAGCTTAGGGCCAGGGGCCCCACGCGGTGGCTACACCTTC
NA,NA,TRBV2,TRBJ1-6,CASKREGASSPLHF,TGTGCCAGCAAGCGTGAAGGGGCTAGTTCACCCCTCCACTTT
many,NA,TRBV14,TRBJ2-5,CASSGRPRETQYF,TGTGCCAGCAGTGGGCGGCCTAGGGAGACCCAGTACTTC
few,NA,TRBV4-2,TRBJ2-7,CASSQGAGAKSEQYF,TGTGCCAGCAGCCAAGGGGCAGGGGCGAAGTCGGAGCAGTACTTC
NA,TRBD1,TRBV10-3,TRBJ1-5,CAISEKFQWTGSNPRVYSNQPQHF,TGTGCCATCAGTGAAAAGTTTCAATGGACAGGGTCAAACCCGCGGGTCTATAGCAATCAGCCCCAGCATTTT
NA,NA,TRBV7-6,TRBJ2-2,CASSLAGGVTGELFF,TGTGCCAGCAGCTTAGCCGGGGGCGTGACCGGGGAGCTGTTTTTT
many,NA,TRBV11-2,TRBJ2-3,CASSRGVLTDTQYF,TGTGCCAGTTCGAGAGGGGTTCTCACAGATACGCAGTATTTT
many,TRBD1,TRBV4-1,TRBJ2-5,CASSLRGTDQETQYF,TGCGCCAGCAGCCTACGAGGGACAGACCAAGAGACCCAGTACTTC
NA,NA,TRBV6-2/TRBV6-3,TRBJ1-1,CASSLRPGDINTEAFF,TGTGCCAGCAGCCTCCGACCGGGGGACATAAACACTGAAGCTTTCTTT
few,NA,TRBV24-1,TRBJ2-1,CATGRGGSGLNEQFF,TGTGCCACAGGTCGGGGAGGTAGCGGCCTCAATGAGCAGTTCTTC
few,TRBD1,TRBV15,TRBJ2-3,CATSRGQGTTDTQYF,TGTGCCACCAGCAGGGGACAGGGGACCACAGATACGCAGTATTTT
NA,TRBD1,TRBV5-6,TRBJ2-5,CASSPGTGTRETQYF,TGTGCCAGCAGCCCGGGGACAGGGACACGAGAGACCCAGTACTTC
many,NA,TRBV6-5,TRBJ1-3,CASSYRDSGNTIYF,TGTGCCAGCAGTTACAGGGACTCTGGAAACACCATATATTTT
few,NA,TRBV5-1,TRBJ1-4,CASSLEGTTNEKLFF,TGCGCCAGCAGCTTGGAGGGTACAACTAATGAAAAACTGTTTTTT
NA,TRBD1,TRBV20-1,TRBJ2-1,CSGGTGDYGGYNEQFF,TGCAGTGGCGGGACAGGGGATTATGGAGGCTACAATGAGCAGTTCTTC
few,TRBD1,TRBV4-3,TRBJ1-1,CASTEGGTLNTEAFF,TGCGCCAGCACCGAAGGGGGCACACTGAACACTGAAGCTTTCTTT
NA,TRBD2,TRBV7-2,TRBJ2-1,CASTPASGRAGYNEQFF,TGTGCCAGCACTCCGGCTAGCGGGAGGGCCGGCTACAATGAGCAGTTCTTC
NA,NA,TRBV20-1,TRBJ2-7,CSAPDREGREQYF,TGCAGTGCCCCGGACAGGGAGGGTCGTGAGCAGTACTTC